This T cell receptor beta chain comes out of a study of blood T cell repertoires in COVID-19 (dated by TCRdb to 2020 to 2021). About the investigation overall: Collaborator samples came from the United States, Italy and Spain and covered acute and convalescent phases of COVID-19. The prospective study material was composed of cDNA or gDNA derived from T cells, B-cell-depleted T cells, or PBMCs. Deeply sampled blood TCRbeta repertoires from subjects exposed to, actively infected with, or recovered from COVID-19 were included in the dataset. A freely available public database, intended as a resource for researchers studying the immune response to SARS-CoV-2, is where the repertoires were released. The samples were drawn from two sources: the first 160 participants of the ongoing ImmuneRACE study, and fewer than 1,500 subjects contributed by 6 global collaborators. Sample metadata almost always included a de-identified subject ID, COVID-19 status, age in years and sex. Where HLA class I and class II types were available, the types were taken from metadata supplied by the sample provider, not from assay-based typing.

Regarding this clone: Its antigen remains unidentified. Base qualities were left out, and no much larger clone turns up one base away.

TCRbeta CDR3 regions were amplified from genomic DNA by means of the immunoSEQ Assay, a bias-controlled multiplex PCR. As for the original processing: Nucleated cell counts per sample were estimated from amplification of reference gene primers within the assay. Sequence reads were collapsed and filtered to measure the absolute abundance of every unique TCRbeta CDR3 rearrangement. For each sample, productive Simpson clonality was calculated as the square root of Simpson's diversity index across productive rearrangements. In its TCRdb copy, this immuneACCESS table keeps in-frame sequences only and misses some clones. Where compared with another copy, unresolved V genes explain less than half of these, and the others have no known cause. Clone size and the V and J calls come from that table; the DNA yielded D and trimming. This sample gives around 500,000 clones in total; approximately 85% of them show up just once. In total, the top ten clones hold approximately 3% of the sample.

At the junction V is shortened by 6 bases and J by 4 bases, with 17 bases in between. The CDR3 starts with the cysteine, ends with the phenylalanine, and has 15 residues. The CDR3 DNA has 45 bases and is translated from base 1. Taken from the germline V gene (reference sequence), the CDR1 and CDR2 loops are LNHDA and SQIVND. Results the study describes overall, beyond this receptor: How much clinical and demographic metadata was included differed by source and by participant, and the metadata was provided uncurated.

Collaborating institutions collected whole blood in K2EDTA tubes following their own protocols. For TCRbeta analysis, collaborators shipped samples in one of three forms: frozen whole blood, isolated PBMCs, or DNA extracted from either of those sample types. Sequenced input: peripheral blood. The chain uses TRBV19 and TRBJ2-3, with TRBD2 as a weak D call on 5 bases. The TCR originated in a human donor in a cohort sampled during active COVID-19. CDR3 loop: CASRSPGSPSDTQYF. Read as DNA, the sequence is TGTGCCAGTAGGTCCCCGGGGTCTCCCTCAGATACGCAGTATTTT.